This T cell receptor beta chain was profiled in a study of radiotherapy plus CTLA-4 blockade in lung cancer. Findings of the study overall: Interferon-beta and early blood T cell clone dynamics reportedly predicted response best. TCR clones of tumor origin grew in blood after radiotherapy plus ipilimumab.

V was trimmed by 5 bases and J by 1 base, leaving 8 bases between them. This CDR3 has 13 residues. Per germline, CDR1 SGHNT and CDR2 YENEEA. This clone was seen only a few times. What it binds is not known. The assay was immunoSEQ multiplex PCR, and TCRdb's table has in-frame clones only and misses some. The sample records about 97,000 clones, about four fifths being singletons. The clonotype originates from a human donor with non-small cell lung cancer who had a partial response to radiotherapy plus ipilimumab. Some clones in this sample may be carry-over from other donors' samples. This sample comprised peripheral blood, obtained from a patient treated with radiotherapy plus ipilimumab. The rearrangement links TRBV11-3 to TRBJ1-1, with D maybe TRBD1 (5 bases). DNA of the CDR3: TGTGCCAGCAGCCCGGGGGGGAACACTGAAGCTTTCTTT. Its protein is CASSPGGNTEAFF.